The T cell receptor beta chain under discussion was sequenced for a study of blood T cell repertoires in COVID-19 (TCRdb year 2020). Describing the broader study: The collaborator samples originated in the United States, Italy and Spain and spanned the acute and convalescent phases of COVID-19. The prospective study material was composed of cDNA or gDNA derived from T cells, B-cell-depleted T cells, or PBMCs. The dataset comprised deeply sampled blood TCRbeta repertoires from subjects exposed to, actively infected with, or recovered from COVID-19. The repertoires were made available in a free public database intended to serve as a resource for research on the immune response to SARS-CoV-2. The samples were drawn from two sources: the first 160 participants of the ongoing ImmuneRACE study, and fewer than 1,500 subjects contributed by 6 global collaborators. Nearly every sample came with metadata listing a de-identified subject ID, COVID-19 status, age in years and sex. Where available, HLA class I and class II types were taken from metadata supplied by the sample provider and were not determined by assay-based typing.

V loses 2 bases of germline sequence and J loses 7 bases, and the interval between the two ends is 12 bases. The CDR3, from cysteine to phenylalanine, totals 14 residues. Kept here is only the CDR3 DNA, which spans 42 bases and is read in frame from base 1. The germline V gene encodes CDR1 LGHDT and CDR2 YNNKEL (reference sequence). A word on this clone: Its antigen remains unidentified. Per-base quality was not reported, and no clone a single base away is much larger than it.

General study outcomes and caveats: The quantity of clinical and demographic metadata differed by source and by participant and was supplied without curation.

The collaborating institutions used their own protocols to collect whole blood in K2EDTA tubes. For TCRbeta analysis, collaborators shipped samples as frozen whole blood, isolated PBMCs, or DNA extracted from either of those sample types. TCRbeta CDR3 regions were amplified from genomic DNA by means of the immunoSEQ Assay, a bias-controlled multiplex PCR. On the authors' methods: Nucleated cell counts per sample were estimated from amplification of reference gene primers within the assay. Sequence reads were collapsed and filtered to measure the absolute abundance of every unique TCRbeta CDR3 rearrangement. For each sample, productive Simpson clonality was calculated as the square root of Simpson's diversity index over productive rearrangements. TCRdb holds this immuneACCESS table with in-frame rearrangements only. Some clones are missing; in checked studies, unresolved V genes explain under half, and the rest has no known cause. From that table come the V and J calls and clone size; the DNA was used to work out D and trimming. Recorded for this sample are roughly 100,000 clones; roughly four fifths of them occurred a single time. The top ten clonotypes cover 4% to 5.5% of the sample.

Recombination connected TRBV3-1 (or the pseudogene TRBV3-2) to TRBJ2-1; a tentative D call is TRBD1 (6 bases match). The sequenced sample was peripheral blood. The receptor's source is a man between 60 and 75 years old with acute or convalescent COVID-19. The CDR3 protein sequence reads: CASSQWGPENEQFF. DNA sequence: TGTGCCAGCAGCCAATGGGGGCCGGAGAATGAGCAGTTCTTC.